This T cell receptor (beta chain) was recovered during a study of shared clonotypes between healthy human individuals. This clone was counted between two and nine times. Template for every sorted-subset replicate PCR totaled roughly 210 ng DNA, approximately 30,000 T cell genomes. Profiled with immunoSEQ multiplex PCR; TCRdb holds only in-frame clones, not every one. The data show approximately 940,000 clones, 70% to 85% seen once. Trimming shortened V by 4 bases and J by 0 bases, and 14 bases separated the two germline ends. The CDR3 is 16 amino acids. Germline V gene lookup returns CDR1 SGHRS and CDR2 YFSETQ.

The chain combines TRBV5-1 with TRBJ2-1, with D possibly matching TRBD2 (5 bases). The TCR was taken from a man aged 18 to 30 in good health. The source material was memory CD4+ T cells sorted from blood. Documented subset: CD45RA-negative fraction. The CDR3 nucleotides read TGCGCCAGCAGCACTTGGACGGGATACTCCTACAATGAGCAGTTCTTC. Amino acid sequence: CASSTWTGYSYNEQFF.